The rows below give T cell receptor beta chains drawn from one sample of a study of cytomegalovirus exposure and HLA in healthy donors. Generated by immunoSEQ multiplex PCR, the TCRdb table keeps only in-frame clones and is missing some. Among around 140,000 clones listed, roughly 83% were seen once. Sequencing used PBMCs. These receptors were taken from a man in his forties in good health and CMV-seronegative. Each CDR3 is given with its conserved first and last residue. Each record gives: J gene, clone size, D gene, V gene, CDR3 protein, CDR3 DNA. A D gene is named only where the DNA matches it firmly. Size tells how often a clone was seen (once, few, many) or the class of an expanded clone, and some rows leave it out.

TRBJ2-3 | NA | TRBD2 | TRBV5-6 | CASRPGGGGLTDTQYF | TGTGCCAGCAGACCCGGGGGGGGCGGGTTGACAGATACGCAGTATTTT
TRBJ2-2 | once | TRBD2 | TRBV7-8 | CASTLTSGLTGELFF | TGTGCCAGCACCTTGACTAGCGGGTTAACCGGGGAGCTGTTTTTT
TRBJ2-2 | NA | NA | TRBV29-1 | CSVEELGRNTGELFF | TGCAGCGTTGAAGAGTTGGGCAGGAACACCGGGGAGCTGTTTTTT
TRBJ2-3 | few | NA | TRBV20-1 | CSAARTDTQYF | TGCAGTGCCGCTAGGACAGATACGCAGTATTTT
TRBJ1-2 | NA | NA | TRBV6-5 | CASRLQGNYGYTF | TGTGCCAGCAGACTTCAGGGGAACTATGGCTACACCTTC
TRBJ2-2 | NA | TRBD1 | TRBV4-3 | CASSQDLGQGGIGELFF | TGCGCCAGCAGCCAAGATTTAGGACAGGGAGGAATCGGGGAGCTGTTTTTT
TRBJ2-7 | NA | NA | TRBV4-2 | CASSQDGRGYEQYF | TGTGCCAGCAGCCAAGATGGGCGGGGCTACGAGCAGTACTTC
TRBJ2-7 | few | TRBD1 | TRBV5-6 | CASSPGQGAYEQYF | TGTGCCAGCAGCCCGGGACAGGGGGCCTACGAGCAGTACTTC
TRBJ2-3 | NA | TRBD1 | TRBV19 | CASSTQTGGTDTQYF | TGTGCCAGTAGTACTCAGACAGGGGGGACAGATACGCAGTATTTT
TRBJ1-5 | NA | TRBD1 | TRBV16 | CASSRGQGGHQPQHF | TGTGCCAGCAGCCGCGGACAGGGAGGGCATCAGCCCCAGCATTTT
TRBJ1-1 | NA | NA | TRBV5-1 | CVSSLDMNTEAFF | TGCGTCAGCAGCTTGGACATGAACACTGAAGCTTTCTTT
TRBJ2-7 | NA | NA | TRBV4-3 | CASSRGQSYEQYF | TGCGCCAGCAGCCGCGGACAGTCCTACGAGCAGTACTTC
TRBJ2-7 | NA | NA | TRBV14 | CANRPGPRAEQYF | TGTGCCAACCGCCCGGGTCCCAGGGCCGAGCAGTACTTC
TRBJ1-1 | NA | NA | TRBV20-1 | CSARTVTEAFF | TGCAGTGCCCGGACAGTAACTGAAGCTTTCTTT
TRBJ2-7 | NA | TRBD2 | TRBV27 | CASSPTASGVFSYEQYF | TGTGCCAGCAGTCCGACCGCTAGCGGAGTATTCTCCTACGAGCAGTACTTC
TRBJ2-1 | NA | NA | TRBV5-6 | CASSSLGQTHSYNEQFF | TGTGCCAGCAGCTCGCTCGGACAGACCCACTCCTACAATGAGCAGTTCTTC
TRBJ2-3 | once | NA | TRBV7-3 | CASSASGTLTDTQYF | TGTGCCAGCAGCGCCTCCGGGACACTCACAGATACGCAGTATTTT
TRBJ2-7 | NA | TRBD1 | TRBV4-3 | CASSLEDRAEFYEQYF | TGCGCCAGCAGCCTTGAAGACAGGGCGGAGTTCTACGAGCAGTACTTC
TRBJ1-4 | NA | NA | TRBV20-1 | CSARGHEKLFF | TGCAGTGCTAGAGGGCACGAAAAACTGTTTTTT
TRBJ1-5 | NA | NA | TRBV6-5 | CASADRSSNQPQHF | TGTGCCAGCGCCGACAGGAGTAGCAATCAGCCCCAGCATTTT
TRBJ1-3 | NA | NA | TRBV5-4 | CASSEQGGSSGNTIYF | TGTGCCAGCAGTGAACAAGGGGGTAGCTCTGGAAACACCATATATTTT
TRBJ1-3 | once | NA | TRBV5-1 | CASSLGLGDSGNTIYF | TGCGCCAGCAGCTTGGGCCTCGGGGACTCTGGAAACACCATATATTTT
TRBJ1-1 | NA | NA | TRBV5-4 | CASTTRQENTEAFF | TGTGCCAGCACCACTAGACAGGAGAACACTGAAGCTTTCTTT
TRBJ1-5 | NA | TRBD1 | TRBV6-6 | CASSPGTGGNQPQHF | TGTGCCAGCAGTCCCGGGACAGGCGGGAATCAGCCCCAGCATTTT
TRBJ2-7 | NA | TRBD1 | TRBV7-2 | CASSSGQGLEQYF | TGTGCCAGCAGCAGTGGACAGGGGCTCGAGCAGTACTTC
TRBJ1-2 | NA | NA | TRBV4-3 | CASSQSGLHGYTF | TGCGCCAGCAGCCAGTCGGGTCTTCATGGCTACACCTTC
TRBJ2-1 | NA | TRBD2 | TRBV27 | CASSLSLAGVGEQFF | TGTGCCAGCAGTTTATCCCTAGCGGGAGTGGGGGAGCAGTTCTTC
TRBJ2-1 | NA | NA | TRBV14 | CASSQAGLRNEQFF | TGTGCCAGCAGCCAAGCAGGGTTGAGAAATGAGCAGTTCTTC
TRBJ2-7 | NA | NA | TRBV5-4 | CASSLDRVEQYF | TGTGCCAGCAGCTTGGACAGGGTCGAGCAGTACTTC
TRBJ1-2 | NA | TRBD1 | TRBV2 | CASSPRGNYGYTF | TGTGCCAGCAGTCCCAGGGGGAACTATGGCTACACCTTC
TRBJ2-6 | NA | NA | TRBV15 | CATSGRGANVLTF | TGTGCCACCAGTGGGAGAGGGGCCAACGTCCTGACTTTC
TRBJ2-1 | NA | TRBD1 | TRBV5-4 | CASSLDRGSDEQFF | TGTGCCAGCAGCTTGGACAGGGGCTCGGATGAGCAGTTCTTC
TRBJ2-2 | NA | TRBD1 | TRBV7-8 | CASSPGTETNTGELFF | TGTGCCAGCAGCCCGGGGACAGAAACGAACACCGGGGAGCTGTTTTTT
TRBJ2-3 | NA | TRBD2 | TRBV6-1 | CASAGLGATDTQYF | TGTGCCAGCGCCGGACTAGGTGCCACAGATACGCAGTATTTT
TRBJ1-2 | NA | NA | TRBV14 | CASSQGQSLYGYTF | TGTGCCAGCAGCCAAGGACAGAGCCTCTATGGCTACACCTTC
TRBJ1-6 | NA | NA | TRBV4-2 | CASSQDPGLNSPLHF | TGTGCCAGCAGCCAAGATCCGGGATTAAATTCACCCCTCCACTTT
TRBJ2-1 | once | NA | TRBV29-1 | CSVELRNSYNEQFF | TGCAGCGTTGAATTGCGGAACTCCTACAATGAGCAGTTCTTC